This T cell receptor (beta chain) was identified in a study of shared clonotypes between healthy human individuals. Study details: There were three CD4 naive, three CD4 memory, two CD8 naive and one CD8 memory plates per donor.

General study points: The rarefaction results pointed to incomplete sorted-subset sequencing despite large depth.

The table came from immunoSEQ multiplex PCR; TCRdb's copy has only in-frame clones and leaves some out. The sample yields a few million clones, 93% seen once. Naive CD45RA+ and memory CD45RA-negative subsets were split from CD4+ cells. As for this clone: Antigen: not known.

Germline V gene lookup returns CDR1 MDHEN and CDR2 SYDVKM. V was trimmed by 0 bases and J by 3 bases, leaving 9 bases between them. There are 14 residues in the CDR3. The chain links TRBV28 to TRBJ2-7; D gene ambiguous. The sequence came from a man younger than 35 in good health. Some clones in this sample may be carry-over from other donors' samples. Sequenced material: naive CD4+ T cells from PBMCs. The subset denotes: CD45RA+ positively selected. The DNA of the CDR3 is TGTGCCAGCAGTTTATGGCCCCGAGGCTACGAGCAGTACTTC. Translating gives CASSLWPRGYEQYF.